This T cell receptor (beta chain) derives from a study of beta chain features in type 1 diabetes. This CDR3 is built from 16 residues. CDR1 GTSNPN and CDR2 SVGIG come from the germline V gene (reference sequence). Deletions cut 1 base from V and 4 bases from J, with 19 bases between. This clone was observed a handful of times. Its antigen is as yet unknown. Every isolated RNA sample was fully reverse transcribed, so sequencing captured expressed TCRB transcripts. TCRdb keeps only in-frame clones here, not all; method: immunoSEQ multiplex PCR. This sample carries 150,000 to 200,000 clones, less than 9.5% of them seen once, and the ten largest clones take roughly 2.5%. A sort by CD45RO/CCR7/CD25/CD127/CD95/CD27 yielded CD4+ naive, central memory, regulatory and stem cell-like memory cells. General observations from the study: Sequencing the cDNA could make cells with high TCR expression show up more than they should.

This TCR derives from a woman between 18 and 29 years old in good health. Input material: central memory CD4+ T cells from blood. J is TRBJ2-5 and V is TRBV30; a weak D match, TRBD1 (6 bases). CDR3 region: CAWSATGTVIRETQYF. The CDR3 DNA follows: TGTGCCTGGAGTGCCACAGGGACGGTTATCAGAGAGACCCAGTACTTC.